These T cell receptor beta chains were read from a single sample in a study of CD8 T cells in Susac syndrome. Each CDR3 protein gets one entry after TCRdb re-called the immunoSEQ multiplex PCR reads with MiXCR. The sample has around 170,000 distinct CDR3 sequences; 95% are singletons. The material sequenced was CD8+ T cells from PBMCs. Receptor source: a human donor with Susac syndrome. The CDR3 runs from the conserved cysteine through the conserved F or W. The order of the fields is D gene, J gene, V gene, clone size, CDR3 DNA, CDR3 protein. D genes are given only for firm matches. Size values are once, few and many counts, or a class for expanded clones, and some rows have none.

.,TRBJ2-6,TRBV11-2,.,TGTGCCAGCAGCTTAAGTGGGGCCTATCCCTCTGGGGCCAACGTCCTGACTTTC,CASSLSGAYPSGANVLTF
TRBD2,TRBJ2-5,TRBV20-1,.,TGCAGTGCTAGTACGCTAGCGGGATACCAAGAGACCCAGTACTTC,CSASTLAGYQETQYF
.,TRBJ2-5,TRBV7-2,.,TGTGCCAGCAGCTTACTAGTCGATCATCAAGAGACCCAGTACTTC,CASSLLVDHQETQYF
.,TRBJ1-5,TRBV28,.,TGTGCCAGCAGTTCTTTAAGGGGCCCCGCCAATCAGCCCCAGCATTTT,CASSSLRGPANQPQHF
TRBD1,TRBJ2-7,TRBV18,once,TGTGCCAGCTCACCAAGGACAGGGGTCCACGAGCAGTACTTC,CASSPRTGVHEQYF
TRBD2,TRBJ2-1,TRBV7-6,.,TGTGCCAGCAGCGCGACTAGCGGGGGGGGGTCCTACAATGAGCAGTTCTTC,CASSATSGGGSYNEQFF
TRBD2,TRBJ2-5,TRBV20-1,.,TGCAGTGCTTTTAGTCCATTAGCGGGAGAAGATGAGACCCAGTACTTC,CSAFSPLAGEDETQYF
TRBD1,TRBJ2-7,TRBV20-1,few,TGCAGTGCTAGAGATAGGCACAGGGGGCCCAGCGAGCAGTACTTC,CSARDRHRGPSEQYF
TRBD1,TRBJ2-4,TRBV11-2,.,TGTGCCAGCACCTCCCCGGCCAGGGGGCCGGTAAACATTCAGTACTTC,CASTSPARGPVNIQYF
TRBD1,TRBJ2-7,TRBV27,once,TGTGCCAGCAGTTTAGAGGGCAGGGGGCTTTCCTACGAGCAGTACTTC,CASSLEGRGLSYEQYF
.,TRBJ2-1,TRBV27,.,TGTGCCAGCAGTTTATTTGGAGAGCAGTTCTTC,CASSLFGEQFF
.,TRBJ1-1,TRBV7-2,.,TGTGCCAGCAGCCCCACCACGAACACTGAAGCTTTCTTT,CASSPTTNTEAFF
TRBD1,TRBJ1-2,TRBV3-1,.,TGTGCCAGCAGCCCATCTGGGACAGGGTTAAGCTATGGCTACACCTTC,CASSPSGTGLSYGYTF
.,TRBJ1-2,TRBV4-1,.,TGCGCCAGCAGCCAAGAGGGAGGGGACACCTATGGCTACACCTTC,CASSQEGGDTYGYTF
.,TRBJ2-7,TRBV7-2,.,TGTGCCAGCAGCTTCATAGGGGTAGCCTACGAGCAGTACTTC,CASSFIGVAYEQYF
.,TRBJ2-2,TRBV11-2,.,TGTGCCAGCAGTTTATCCGCCGGGGAGCTGTTTTTT,CASSLSAGELFF
.,TRBJ1-5,TRBV7-3,.,TGTGCCAGCAGCTTACAGGCGGATCAGCCCCAGCATTTT,CASSLQADQPQHF
.,TRBJ2-5,TRBV20-1,.,TGCAGTGCTAGAGCCCCGGCTTTGCACCAAGAGACCCAGTACTTC,CSARAPALHQETQYF
.,TRBJ2-1,TRBV9,.,TGTGCCAGCAGCGTAGGATCGTTAGACAATGAGCAGTTCTTC,CASSVGSLDNEQFF
.,TRBJ2-6,TRBV9,.,TGTGCCAGCAGCTTTCCTCAGGGAGCTGGGGCCAACGTCCTGACTTTC,CASSFPQGAGANVLTF